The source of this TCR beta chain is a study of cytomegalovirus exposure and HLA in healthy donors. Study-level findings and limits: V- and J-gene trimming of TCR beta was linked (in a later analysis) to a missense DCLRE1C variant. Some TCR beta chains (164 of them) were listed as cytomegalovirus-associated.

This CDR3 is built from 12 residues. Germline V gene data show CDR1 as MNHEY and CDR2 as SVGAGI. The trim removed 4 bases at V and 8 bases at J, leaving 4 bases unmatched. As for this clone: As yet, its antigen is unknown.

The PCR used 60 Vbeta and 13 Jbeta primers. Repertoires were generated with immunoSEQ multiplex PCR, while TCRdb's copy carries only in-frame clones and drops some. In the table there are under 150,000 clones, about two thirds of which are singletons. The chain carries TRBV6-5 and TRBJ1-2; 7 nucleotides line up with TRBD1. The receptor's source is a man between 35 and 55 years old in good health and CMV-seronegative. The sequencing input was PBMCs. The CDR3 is CASSWGQCGYTF. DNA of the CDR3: TGTGCCAGCAGTTGGGGACAGTGCGGCTACACCTTC.